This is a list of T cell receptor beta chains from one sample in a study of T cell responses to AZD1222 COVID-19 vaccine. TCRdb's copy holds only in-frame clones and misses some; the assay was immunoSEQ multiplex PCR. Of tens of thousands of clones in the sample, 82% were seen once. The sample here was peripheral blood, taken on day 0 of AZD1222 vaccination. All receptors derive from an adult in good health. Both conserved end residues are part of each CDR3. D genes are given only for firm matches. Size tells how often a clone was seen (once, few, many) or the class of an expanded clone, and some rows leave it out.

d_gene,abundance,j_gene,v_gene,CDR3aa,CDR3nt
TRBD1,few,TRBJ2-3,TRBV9,CASSVAGTDTDTQYF,TGTGCCAGCAGCGTAGCCGGGACAGACACAGATACGCAGTATTTT
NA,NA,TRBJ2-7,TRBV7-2,CASSFGQGNSEQYF,TGTGCCAGCAGCTTTGGCCAGGGGAACTCCGAGCAGTACTTC
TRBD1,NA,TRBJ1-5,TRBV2,CASSYDRGNQPQHF,TGTGCCAGCAGTTACGACAGGGGCAATCAGCCCCAGCATTTT
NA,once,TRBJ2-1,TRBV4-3,CASSQAPVGAGATYNEQFF,TGCGCCAGCAGCCAAGCTCCCGTAGGGGCGGGGGCGACCTACAATGAGCAGTTCTTC
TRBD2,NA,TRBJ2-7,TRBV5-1,CASSLGAGTYEQYF,TGCGCCAGCAGCTTGGGAGCGGGAACCTACGAGCAGTACTTC
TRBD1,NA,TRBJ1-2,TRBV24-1,CATSDPGTGNKANYGYTF,TGTGCCACCAGTGACCCCGGGACAGGGAATAAAGCTAACTATGGCTACACCTTC
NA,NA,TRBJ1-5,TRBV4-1,CASSQEPWEGQPQHF,TGCGCCAGCAGCCAAGAACCGTGGGAAGGTCAGCCCCAGCATTTT
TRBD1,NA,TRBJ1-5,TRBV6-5,CASSSRGLGQPQHF,TGTGCCAGCAGTTCCAGGGGGCTAGGACAGCCCCAGCATTTT
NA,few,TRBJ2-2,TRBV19,CASSQRLPPNTGELFF,TGTGCCAGTAGTCAACGACTACCCCCCAACACCGGGGAGCTGTTTTTT
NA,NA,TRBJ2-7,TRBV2,CASWGSMYEQYF,TGTGCCAGCTGGGGGAGCATGTACGAGCAGTACTTC
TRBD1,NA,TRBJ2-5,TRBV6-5,CASRSQGPVAQYF,TGTGCCAGCAGATCACAGGGGCCGGTGGCCCAGTACTTC
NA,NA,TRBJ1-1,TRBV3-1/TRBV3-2,CASSQEILGPYSTFF,TGTGCCAGCAGCCAAGAGATTTTGGGGCCGTATAGTACTTTCTTT
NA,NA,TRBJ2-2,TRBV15,CATRGGRGRHTGELFF,TGTGCCACCAGAGGGGGGCGGGGGCGCCACACCGGGGAGCTGTTTTTT
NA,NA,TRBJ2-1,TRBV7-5,CARSLRCREQFF,TGTGCCAGAAGCTTAAGGTGTCGTGAGCAGTTCTTC
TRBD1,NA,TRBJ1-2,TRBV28,CASSRQGTYGYTF,TGTGCCAGCAGTCGACAGGGAACCTATGGCTACACCTTC
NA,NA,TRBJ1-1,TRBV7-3,CASSPFEGLGRGSEAFF,TGTGCCAGCAGCCCGTTTGAGGGCTTAGGTAGAGGGTCTGAAGCTTTCTTT
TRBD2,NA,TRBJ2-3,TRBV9,CASSVDPRLAGGPTDTQYF,TGTGCCAGCAGCGTAGACCCCCGACTAGCGGGGGGACCCACAGATACGCAGTATTTT